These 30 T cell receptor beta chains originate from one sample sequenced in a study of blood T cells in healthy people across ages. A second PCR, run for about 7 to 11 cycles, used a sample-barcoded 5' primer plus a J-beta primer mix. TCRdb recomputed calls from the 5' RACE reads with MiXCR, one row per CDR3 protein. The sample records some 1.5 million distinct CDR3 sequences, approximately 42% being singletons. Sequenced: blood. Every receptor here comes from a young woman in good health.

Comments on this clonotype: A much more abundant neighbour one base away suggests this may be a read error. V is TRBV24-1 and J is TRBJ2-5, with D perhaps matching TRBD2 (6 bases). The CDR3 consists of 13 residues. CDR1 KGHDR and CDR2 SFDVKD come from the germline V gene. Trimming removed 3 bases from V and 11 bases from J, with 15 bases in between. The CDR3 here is CATSDGTYNEQYF. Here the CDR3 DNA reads TGTGCCACCAGTGATGGGACTTACAATGAGCAGTACTTC.

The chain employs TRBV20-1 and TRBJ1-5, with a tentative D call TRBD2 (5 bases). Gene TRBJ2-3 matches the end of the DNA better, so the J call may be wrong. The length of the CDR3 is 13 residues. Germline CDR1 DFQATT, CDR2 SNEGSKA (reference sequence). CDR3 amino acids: CSAPDREGQPQYF. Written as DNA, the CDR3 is TGCAGTGCCCCTGATAGAGAGGGTCAGCCCCAGTATTTT.

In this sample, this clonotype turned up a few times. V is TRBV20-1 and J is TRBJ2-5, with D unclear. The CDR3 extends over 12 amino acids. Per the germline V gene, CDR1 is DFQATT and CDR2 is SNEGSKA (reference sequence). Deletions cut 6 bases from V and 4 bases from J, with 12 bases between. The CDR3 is CSAGPEPETQYF. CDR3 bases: TGCAGTGCAGGACCCGAACCAGAGACCCAGTACTTC.

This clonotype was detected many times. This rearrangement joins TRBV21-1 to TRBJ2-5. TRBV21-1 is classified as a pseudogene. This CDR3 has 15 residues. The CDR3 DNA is TGTGCCAGCAGCAAAGGGAAGGGTCTTCCAAATGAGCAGTACTTC. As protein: CASSKGKGLPNEQYF.

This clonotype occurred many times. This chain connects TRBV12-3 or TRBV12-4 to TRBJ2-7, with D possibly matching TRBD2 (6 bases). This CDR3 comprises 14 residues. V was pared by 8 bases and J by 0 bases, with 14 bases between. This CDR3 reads CASQGRESSYEQYF. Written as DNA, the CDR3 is TGTGCCAGCCAAGGCCGGGAGAGCTCCTACGAGCAGTACTTC.

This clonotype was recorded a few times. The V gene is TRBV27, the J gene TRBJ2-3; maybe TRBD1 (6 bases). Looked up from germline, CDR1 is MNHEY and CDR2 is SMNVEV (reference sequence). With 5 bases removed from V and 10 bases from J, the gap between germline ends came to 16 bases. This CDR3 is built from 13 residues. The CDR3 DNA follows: TGTGCCAGCAGTGCTCCTACAGGGAGTTCGCAGTATTTT. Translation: CASSAPTGSSQYF.

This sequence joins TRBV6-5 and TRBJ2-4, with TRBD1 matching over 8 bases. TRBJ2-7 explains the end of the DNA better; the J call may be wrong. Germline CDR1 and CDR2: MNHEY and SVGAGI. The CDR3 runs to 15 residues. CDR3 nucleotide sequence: TGTGCCAGCAGTTACTCCGGACAGGGTAACTACGAGCAGTACTTC. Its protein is CASSYSGQGNYEQYF.

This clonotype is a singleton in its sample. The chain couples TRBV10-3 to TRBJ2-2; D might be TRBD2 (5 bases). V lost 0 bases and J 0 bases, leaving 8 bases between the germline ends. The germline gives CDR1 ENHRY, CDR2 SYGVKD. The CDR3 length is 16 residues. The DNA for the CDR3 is TGTGCCATCAGTGAGTCGGTGGGAGCGAACACCGGGGAGCTGTTTTTT. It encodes CAISESVGANTGELFF.

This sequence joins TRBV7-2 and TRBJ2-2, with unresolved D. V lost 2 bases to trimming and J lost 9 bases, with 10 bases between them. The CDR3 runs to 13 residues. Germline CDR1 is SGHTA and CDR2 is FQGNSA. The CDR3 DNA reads TGTGCCAGCAGCTTATACCCAGCGAGGGAGCTGTTTTTT. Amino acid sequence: CASSLYPARELFF.

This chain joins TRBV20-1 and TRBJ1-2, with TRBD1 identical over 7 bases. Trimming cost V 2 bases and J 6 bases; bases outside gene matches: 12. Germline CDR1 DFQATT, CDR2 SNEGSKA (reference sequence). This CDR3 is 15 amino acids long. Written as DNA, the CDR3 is TGCAGTGCTAGAACGACAGGGAAAGGCCCCCATGGCTACACCTTC. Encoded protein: CSARTTGKGPHGYTF.

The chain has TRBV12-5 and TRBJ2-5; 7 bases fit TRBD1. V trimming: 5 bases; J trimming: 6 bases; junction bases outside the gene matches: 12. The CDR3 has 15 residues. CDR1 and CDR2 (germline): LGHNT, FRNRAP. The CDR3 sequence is CASGIGQDGAKTQYF. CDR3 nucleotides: TGTGCTAGTGGTATCGGACAGGACGGGGCAAAGACCCAGTACTTC.

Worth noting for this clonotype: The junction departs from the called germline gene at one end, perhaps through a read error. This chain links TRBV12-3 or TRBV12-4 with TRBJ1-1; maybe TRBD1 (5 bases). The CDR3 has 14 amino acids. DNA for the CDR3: TGTGCCAGCAGTTTTTGGGCAGGGAACCCTGAAGCTTTCTTT. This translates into CASSFWAGNPEAFF.

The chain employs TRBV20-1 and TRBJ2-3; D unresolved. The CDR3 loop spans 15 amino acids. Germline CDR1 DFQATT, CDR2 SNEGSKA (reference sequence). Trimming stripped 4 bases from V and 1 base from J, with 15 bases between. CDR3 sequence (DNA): TGCAGTGCTACCACTGGGTTTGAAGGCACAGATACGCAGTATTTT. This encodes CSATTGFEGTDTQYF.

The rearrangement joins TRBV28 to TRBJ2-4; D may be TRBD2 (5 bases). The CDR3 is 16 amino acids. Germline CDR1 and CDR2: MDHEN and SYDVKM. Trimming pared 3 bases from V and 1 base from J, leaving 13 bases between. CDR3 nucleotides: TGTGCCAGCAGTTTGGCCGGGGTTAGGGCCAAAAACATTCAGTACTTC. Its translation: CASSLAGVRAKNIQYF.

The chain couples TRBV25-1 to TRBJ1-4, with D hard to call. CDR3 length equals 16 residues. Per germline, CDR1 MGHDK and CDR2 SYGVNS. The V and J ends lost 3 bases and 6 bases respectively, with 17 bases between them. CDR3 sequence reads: CASSDLGNTRDEKLFF. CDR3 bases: TGTGCCAGCAGTGACCTAGGAAACACCCGGGATGAAAAACTGTTTTTT.

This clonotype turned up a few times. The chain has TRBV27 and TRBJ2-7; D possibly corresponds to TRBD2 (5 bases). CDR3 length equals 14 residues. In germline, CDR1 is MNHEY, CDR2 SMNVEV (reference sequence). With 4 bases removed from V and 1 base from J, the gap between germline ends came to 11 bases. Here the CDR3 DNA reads TGTGCCAGCAGTTCCACGACGGGATCCTACGAGCAGTACTTC. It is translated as CASSSTTGSYEQYF.

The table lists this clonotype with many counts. CDR3: CASSKGQRYNSPLHF. The CDR3 DNA sequence: TGTGCCAGCTCCAAGGGACAGCGATATAATTCACCCCTCCACTTT. V gene TRBV14 combines with J gene TRBJ1-6; TRBD1 aligns across 7 bases. This CDR3 contains 15 residues. Germline CDR1 SGHDN, CDR2 FVKESK. After removal of 8 bases from V and 4 bases from J, the junction contained 8 bases not matched to a gene.

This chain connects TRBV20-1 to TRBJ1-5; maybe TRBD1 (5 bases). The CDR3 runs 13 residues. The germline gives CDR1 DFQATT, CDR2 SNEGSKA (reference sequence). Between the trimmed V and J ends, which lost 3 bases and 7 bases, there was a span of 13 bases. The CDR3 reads CSASGRGKQPQHF. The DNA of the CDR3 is TGCAGTGCTAGTGGAAGGGGAAAGCAGCCCCAGCATTTT.

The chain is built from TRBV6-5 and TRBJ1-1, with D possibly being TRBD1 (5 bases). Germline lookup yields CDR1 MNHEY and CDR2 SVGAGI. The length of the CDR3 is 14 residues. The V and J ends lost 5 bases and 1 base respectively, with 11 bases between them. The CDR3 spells CASSPRASNTEAFF. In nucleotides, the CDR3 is TGTGCCAGCAGTCCCAGGGCCTCGAACACTGAAGCTTTCTTT.

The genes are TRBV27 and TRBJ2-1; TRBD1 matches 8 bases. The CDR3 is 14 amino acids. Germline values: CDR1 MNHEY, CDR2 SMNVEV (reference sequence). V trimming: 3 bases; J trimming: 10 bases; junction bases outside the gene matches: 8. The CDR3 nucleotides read TGTGCCAGCAGTTTCAGGGGGCACCTTTGGGAGCAGTTCTTC. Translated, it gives CASSFRGHLWEQFF.

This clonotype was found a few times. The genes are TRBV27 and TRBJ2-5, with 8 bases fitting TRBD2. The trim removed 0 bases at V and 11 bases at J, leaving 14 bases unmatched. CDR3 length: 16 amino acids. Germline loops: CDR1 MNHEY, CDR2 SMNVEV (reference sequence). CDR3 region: CASSLSPSGSYNEQYF. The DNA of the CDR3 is TGTGCCAGCAGTTTATCTCCTAGCGGGTCTTACAATGAGCAGTACTTC.

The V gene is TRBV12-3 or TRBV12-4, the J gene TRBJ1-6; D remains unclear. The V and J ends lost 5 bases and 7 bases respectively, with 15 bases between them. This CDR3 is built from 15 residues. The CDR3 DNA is TGTGCCAGCAGTCCCCGACCGGGGTCGAATTCACCCCTCCACTTT. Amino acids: CASSPRPGSNSPLHF.

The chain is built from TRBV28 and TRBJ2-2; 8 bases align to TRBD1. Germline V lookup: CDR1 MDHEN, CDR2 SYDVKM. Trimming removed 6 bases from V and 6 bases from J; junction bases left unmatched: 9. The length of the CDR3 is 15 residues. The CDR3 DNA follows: TGTGCCAGCAGGCTAGGGACAGGAGGGCCCGGGGAGCTGTTTTTT. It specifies CASRLGTGGPGELFF. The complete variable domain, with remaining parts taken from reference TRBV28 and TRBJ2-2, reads DVKVTQSSRYLVKRTGEKVFLECVQDMDHENMFWYRQDPGLGLRLIYFSYDVKMKEKGDIPEGYSVSREKKERFSLILESASTNQTSMYLCASRLGTGGPGELFFGEGSRLTVL.

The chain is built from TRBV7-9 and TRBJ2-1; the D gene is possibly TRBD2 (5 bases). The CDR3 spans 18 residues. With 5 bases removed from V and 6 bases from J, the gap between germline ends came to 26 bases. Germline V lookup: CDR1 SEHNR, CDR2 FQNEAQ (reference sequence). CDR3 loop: CASSPPSVLAMYPNEQFF. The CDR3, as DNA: TGTGCCAGCAGCCCCCCGTCAGTGCTAGCAATGTACCCCAATGAGCAGTTCTTC.

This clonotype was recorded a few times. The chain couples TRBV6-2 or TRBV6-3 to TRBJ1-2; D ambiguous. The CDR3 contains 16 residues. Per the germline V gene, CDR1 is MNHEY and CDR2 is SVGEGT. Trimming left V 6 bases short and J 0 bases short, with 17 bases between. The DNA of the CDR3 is TGTGCCAGCAGCTACGAAAGTGCAATTGCTAACTATGGCTACACCTTC. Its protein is CASSYESAIANYGYTF.

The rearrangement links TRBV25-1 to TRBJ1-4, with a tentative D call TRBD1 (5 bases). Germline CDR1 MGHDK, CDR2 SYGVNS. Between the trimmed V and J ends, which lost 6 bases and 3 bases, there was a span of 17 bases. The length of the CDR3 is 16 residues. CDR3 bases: TGTGCCAGCAGCAGACCCTCAGGGTCAGCTAATGAAAAACTGTTTTTT. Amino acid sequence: CASSRPSGSANEKLFF.

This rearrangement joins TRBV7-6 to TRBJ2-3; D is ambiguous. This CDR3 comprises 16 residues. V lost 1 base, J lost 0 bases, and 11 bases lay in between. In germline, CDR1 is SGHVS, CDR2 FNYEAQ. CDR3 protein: CASSLVPSISTDTQYF. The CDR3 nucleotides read TGTGCCAGCAGCTTAGTACCTAGTATTAGCACAGATACGCAGTATTTT.

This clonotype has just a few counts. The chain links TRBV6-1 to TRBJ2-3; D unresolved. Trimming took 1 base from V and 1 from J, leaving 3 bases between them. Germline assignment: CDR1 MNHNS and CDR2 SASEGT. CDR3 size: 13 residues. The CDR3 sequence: CASSEDGTDTQYF. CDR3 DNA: TGTGCCAGCAGTGAAGACGGCACAGATACGCAGTATTTT.

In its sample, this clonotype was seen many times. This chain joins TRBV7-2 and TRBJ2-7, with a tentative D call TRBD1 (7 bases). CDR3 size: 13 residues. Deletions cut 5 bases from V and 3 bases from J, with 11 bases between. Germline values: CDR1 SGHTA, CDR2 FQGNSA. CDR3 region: CASSGGTVYEQYF. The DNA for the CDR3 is TGTGCCAGCAGCGGAGGGACAGTCTACGAGCAGTACTTC.

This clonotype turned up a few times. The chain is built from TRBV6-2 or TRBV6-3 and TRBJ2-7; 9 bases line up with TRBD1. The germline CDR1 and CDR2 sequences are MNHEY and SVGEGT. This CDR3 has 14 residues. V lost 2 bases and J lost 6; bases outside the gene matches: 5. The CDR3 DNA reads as TGTGCCAGCAGTTACGGGACAGGGAACACCGAGCAGTACTTC. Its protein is CASSYGTGNTEQYF.